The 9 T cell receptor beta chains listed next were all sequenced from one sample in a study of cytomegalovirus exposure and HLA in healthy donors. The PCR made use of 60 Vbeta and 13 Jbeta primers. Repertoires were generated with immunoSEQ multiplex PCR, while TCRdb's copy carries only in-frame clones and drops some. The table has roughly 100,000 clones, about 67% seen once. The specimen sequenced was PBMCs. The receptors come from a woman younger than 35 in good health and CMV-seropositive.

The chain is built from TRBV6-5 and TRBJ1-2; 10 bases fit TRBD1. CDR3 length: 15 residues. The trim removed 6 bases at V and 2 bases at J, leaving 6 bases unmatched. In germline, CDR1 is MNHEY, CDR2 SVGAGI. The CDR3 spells CASSQTGGFNYGYTF. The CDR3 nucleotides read TGTGCCAGCAGCCAGACAGGGGGCTTCAACTATGGCTACACCTTC.

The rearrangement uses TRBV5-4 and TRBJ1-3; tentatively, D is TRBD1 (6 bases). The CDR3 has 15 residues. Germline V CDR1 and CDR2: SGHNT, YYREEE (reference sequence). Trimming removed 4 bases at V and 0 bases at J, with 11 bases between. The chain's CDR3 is CASSRQGLSGNTIYF. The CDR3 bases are TGTGCCAGCAGCCGGCAGGGGCTCTCTGGAAACACCATATATTTT.

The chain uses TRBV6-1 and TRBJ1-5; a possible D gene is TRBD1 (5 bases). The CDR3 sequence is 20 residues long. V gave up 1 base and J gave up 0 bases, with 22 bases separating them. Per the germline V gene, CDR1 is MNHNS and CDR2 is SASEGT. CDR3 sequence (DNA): TGTGCCAGCAGTGAAGGCGTTTGGGGCATTTTATTATATAGCAATCAGCCCCAGCATTTT. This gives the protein CASSEGVWGILLYSNQPQHF.

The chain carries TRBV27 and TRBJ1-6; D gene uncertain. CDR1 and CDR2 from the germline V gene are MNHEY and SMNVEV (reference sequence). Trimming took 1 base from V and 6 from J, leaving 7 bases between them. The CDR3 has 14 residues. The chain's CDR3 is CASSLLATNSPLHF. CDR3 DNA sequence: TGTGCCAGCAGTTTATTAGCGACTAATTCACCCCTCCACTTT.

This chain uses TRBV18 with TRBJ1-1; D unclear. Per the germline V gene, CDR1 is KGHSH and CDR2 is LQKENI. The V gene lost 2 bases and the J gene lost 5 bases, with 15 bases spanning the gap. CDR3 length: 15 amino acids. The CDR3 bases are TGTGCCAGCTCACCATTCCGACCGGGAGGGACTGAAGCTTTCTTT. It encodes CASSPFRPGGTEAFF.

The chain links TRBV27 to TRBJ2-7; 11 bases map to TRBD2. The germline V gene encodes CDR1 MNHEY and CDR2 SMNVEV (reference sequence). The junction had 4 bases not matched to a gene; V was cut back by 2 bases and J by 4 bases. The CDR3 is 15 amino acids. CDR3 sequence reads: CASSLAGTSGYEQYF. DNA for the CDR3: TGTGCCAGCAGTTTAGCCGGGACTAGCGGTTACGAGCAGTACTTC.

DNA of the CDR3: TGTGCCAGCAGGCGGGACTTCGGCCCGCGTAATGAGCAGTTCTTC. This encodes CASRRDFGPRNEQFF. The chain is built from TRBV2 and TRBJ2-1, with D perhaps matching TRBD2 (6 bases). The V end lost 6 bases, the J end lost 7 bases, and 19 bases lay between the germline ends. The CDR3 is made up of 15 amino acids. In germline, CDR1 is SNHLY, CDR2 FYNNEI.

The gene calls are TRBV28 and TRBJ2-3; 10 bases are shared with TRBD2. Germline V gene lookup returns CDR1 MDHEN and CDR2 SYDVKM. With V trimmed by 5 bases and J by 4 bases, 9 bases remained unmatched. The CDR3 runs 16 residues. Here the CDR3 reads CASSPLAGAEADTQYF. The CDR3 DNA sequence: TGTGCCAGCAGTCCTCTAGCGGGAGCAGAGGCAGATACGCAGTATTTT.

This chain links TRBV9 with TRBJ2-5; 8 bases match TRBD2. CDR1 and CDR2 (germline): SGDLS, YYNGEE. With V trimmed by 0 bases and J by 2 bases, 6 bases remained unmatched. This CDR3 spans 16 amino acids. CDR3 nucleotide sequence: TGTGCCAGCAGCGTAGCAACTAGCGGTGCACAAGAGACCCAGTACTTC. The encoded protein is CASSVATSGAQETQYF.